Each of the 8 T cell receptor beta chains below was sequenced from the same sample in a study of cytomegalovirus exposure and HLA in healthy donors. Vbeta (60) and Jbeta (13) primers were used in the PCR. Produced via immunoSEQ multiplex PCR; TCRdb's table is partial and in-frame only. The table records more than 100,000 clones, over 80% of them present only once. The source material was PBMCs. These receptors all stem from a man younger than 45 in good health and CMV-seronegative.

This sequence joins TRBV6-1 and TRBJ1-1, with D possibly being TRBD1 (6 bases). Germline CDR1 is MNHNS and CDR2 is SASEGT. Trimming took off 7 bases at V and 12 bases at J, with 18 bases between the two ends. The CDR3 extends over 12 amino acids. The CDR3 sequence: CASTLREGESFF. The DNA of the CDR3 is TGTGCCAGCACCCTCCGAGAGGGGGAATCTTTCTTT.

The V and J genes are TRBV6-1 and TRBJ1-5; D is possibly TRBD1 (6 bases). Germline V CDR1 and CDR2: MNHNS, SASEGT. The CDR3 loop spans 13 amino acids. V was pared by 11 bases and J by 4 bases, with 15 bases between. CDR3 sequence: CAVRGAPNQPQHF. The DNA for the CDR3 is TGTGCCGTTCGGGGGGCCCCGAATCAGCCCCAGCATTTT.

The CDR3 loop is CASSLALSGGLHGQFF. CDR3 bases: TGTGCCAGCAGCTTGGCCCTTAGCGGGGGTTTGCATGGGCAGTTCTTC. This rearrangement joins TRBV5-6 to TRBJ2-1; TRBD2 agrees at 9 bases. The CDR3 is made up of 16 amino acids. The trim removed 0 bases at V and 12 bases at J, leaving 13 bases unmatched. Germline loops: CDR1 SGHDT, CDR2 YYEEEE.

The rearrangement uses TRBV6-1 and TRBJ2-7, with 9 bases fitting TRBD2. Germline-derived CDR1 and CDR2 are MNHNS and SASEGT. V was pared by 0 bases and J by 3 bases, with 3 bases of the junction left unmatched. The CDR3 covers 15 residues. The DNA of the CDR3 is TGTGCCAGCAGTGAAGCGCTAGCGGGGTTCTACGAGCAGTACTTC. Translating gives CASSEALAGFYEQYF.

This chain joins TRBV18 and TRBJ1-5; D is unresolved. Trimming shortened V by 6 bases and J by 2 bases, and 11 bases separated the two germline ends. CDR1 and CDR2 from the germline V gene are KGHSH and LQKENI. The CDR3 is made up of 14 amino acids. CDR3 loop: CASSLQRGNQPQHF. The CDR3, as DNA: TGTGCCAGCTCGCTACAGAGAGGCAATCAGCCCCAGCATTTT.

V usage is TRBV7-6 and J usage is TRBJ2-2; perhaps TRBD1 as D (6 bases). CDR3 length: 13 residues. V shed 6 bases and J shed 7 bases, with 12 bases lying between them. Germline values: CDR1 SGHVS, CDR2 FNYEAQ. CDR3 sequence reads: CASRSTGFGELFF. The CDR3 DNA reads as TGTGCCAGCAGGTCCACAGGGTTCGGGGAGCTGTTTTTT.

The chain couples TRBV2 to TRBJ1-2; the match to TRBD1 covers 8 bases. Germline V gene sequence: CDR1 SNHLY, CDR2 FYNNEI. The CDR3 contains 15 residues. V gave up 1 base and J gave up 3 bases; unmatched junction bases: 4. In DNA form, the CDR3 reads TGTGCCAGCAGTGAAGGACAGGGGAGGGACTATGGCTACACCTTC. Protein product: CASSEGQGRDYGYTF.

The CDR3 coding sequence is TGTGCCAGCAGCAAAAGCGCAGGGCCTAATCAGCCCCAGCATTTT. This sequence encodes CASSKSAGPNQPQHF. This chain links TRBV6-6 with TRBJ1-5; perhaps TRBD1 as D (5 bases). CDR1 and CDR2 (germline): MNHNY, SVGAGI (reference sequence). Between the trimmed V and J ends, which lost 6 bases and 4 bases, there was a span of 16 bases. The CDR3 runs 15 residues.